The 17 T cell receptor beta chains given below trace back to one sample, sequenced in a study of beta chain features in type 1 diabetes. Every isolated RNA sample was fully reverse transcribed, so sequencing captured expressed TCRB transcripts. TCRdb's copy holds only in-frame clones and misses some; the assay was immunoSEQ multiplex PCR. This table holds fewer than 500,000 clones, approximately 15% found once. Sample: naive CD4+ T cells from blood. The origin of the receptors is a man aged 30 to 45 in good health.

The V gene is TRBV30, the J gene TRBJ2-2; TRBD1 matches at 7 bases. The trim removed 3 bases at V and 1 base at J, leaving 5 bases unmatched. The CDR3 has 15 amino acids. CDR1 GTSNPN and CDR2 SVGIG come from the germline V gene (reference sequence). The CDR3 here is CAWRPGQQNTGELFF. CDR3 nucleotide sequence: TGTGCCTGGAGGCCGGGACAGCAGAACACCGGGGAGCTGTTTTTT.

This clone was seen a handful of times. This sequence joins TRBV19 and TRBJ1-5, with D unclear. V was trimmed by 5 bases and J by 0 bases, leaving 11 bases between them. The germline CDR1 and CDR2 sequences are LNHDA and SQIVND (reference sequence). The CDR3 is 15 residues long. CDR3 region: CASSGTAISNQPQHF. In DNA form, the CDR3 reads TGTGCCAGTAGTGGAACGGCGATTAGCAATCAGCCCCAGCATTTT. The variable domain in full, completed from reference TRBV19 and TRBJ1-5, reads DGGITQSPKYLFRKEGQNVTLSCEQNLNHDAMYWYRQDPGQGLRLIYYSQIVNDFQKGDIAEGYSVSREKKESFPLTVTSAQKNPTAFYLCASSGTAISNQPQHFGDGTRLSIL.

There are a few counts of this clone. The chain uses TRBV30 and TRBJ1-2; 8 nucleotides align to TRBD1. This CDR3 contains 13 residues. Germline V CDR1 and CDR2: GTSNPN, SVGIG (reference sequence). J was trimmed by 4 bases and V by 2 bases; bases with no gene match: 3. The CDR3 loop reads CAWSHQGAYGYTF. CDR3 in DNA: TGTGCCTGGAGTCACCAGGGGGCCTATGGCTACACCTTC.

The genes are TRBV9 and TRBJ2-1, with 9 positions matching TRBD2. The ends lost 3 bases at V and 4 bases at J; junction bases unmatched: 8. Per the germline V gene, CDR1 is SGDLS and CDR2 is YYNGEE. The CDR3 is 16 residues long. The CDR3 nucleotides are TGTGCCAGCAGCGGCGGCAGACTAGCGGAGTACAATGAGCAGTTCTTC. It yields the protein CASSGGRLAEYNEQFF.

CDR3 in DNA: TGTGCCAGCAGCTTAGCCGGGACAAACACAGATACGCAGTATTTT. It codes for CASSLAGTNTDTQYF. The chain carries TRBV7-6 and TRBJ2-3, with D tentatively TRBD1 (6 bases). The CDR3 is 15 amino acids. V dropped 0 bases and J dropped 2 bases, with 9 bases sitting between them. Germline-derived CDR1 and CDR2 are SGHVS and FNYEAQ.

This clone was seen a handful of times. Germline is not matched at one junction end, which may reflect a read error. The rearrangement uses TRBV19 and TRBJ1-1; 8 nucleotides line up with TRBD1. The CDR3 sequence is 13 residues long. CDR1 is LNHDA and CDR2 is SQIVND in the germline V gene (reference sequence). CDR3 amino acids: CASSLTGTGYDVF. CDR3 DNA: TGTGCCAGTAGTTTAACCGGGACAGGTTATGATGTCTTT.

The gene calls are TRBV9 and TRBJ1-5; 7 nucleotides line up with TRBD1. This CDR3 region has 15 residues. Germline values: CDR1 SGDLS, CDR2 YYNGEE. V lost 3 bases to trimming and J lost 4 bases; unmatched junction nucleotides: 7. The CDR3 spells CASSATAQGNQPQHF. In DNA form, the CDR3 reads TGTGCCAGCAGCGCCACGGCACAGGGGAATCAGCCCCAGCATTTT.

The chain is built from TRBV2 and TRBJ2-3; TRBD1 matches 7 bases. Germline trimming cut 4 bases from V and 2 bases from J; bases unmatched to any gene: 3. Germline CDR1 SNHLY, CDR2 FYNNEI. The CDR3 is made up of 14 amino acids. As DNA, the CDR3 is TGTGCCAGCAGTGTAGGGACAGCCACAGATACGCAGTATTTT. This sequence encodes CASSVGTATDTQYF.

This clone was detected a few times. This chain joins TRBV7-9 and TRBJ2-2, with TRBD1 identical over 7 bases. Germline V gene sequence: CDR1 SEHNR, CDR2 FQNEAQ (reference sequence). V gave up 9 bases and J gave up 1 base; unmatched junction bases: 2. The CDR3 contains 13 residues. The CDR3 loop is CARRTGNTGELFF. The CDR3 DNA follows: TGTGCCAGGCGGACAGGGAACACCGGGGAGCTGTTTTTT. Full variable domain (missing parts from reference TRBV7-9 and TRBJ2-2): DTGVSQNPRHKITKRGQNVTFRCDPISEHNRLYWYRQTLGQGPEFLTYFQNEAQLEKSRLLSDRFSAERPKGSFSTLEIQRTEQGDSAMYLCARRTGNTGELFFGEGSRLTVL.

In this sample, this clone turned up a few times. The CDR3, as DNA: TGTGCCAGCGCACGCCCGGGACTGGAGAATGAGCAGTTCTTC. This sequence encodes CASARPGLENEQFF. The rearrangement links TRBV18 to TRBJ2-1; perhaps TRBD2 as D (6 bases). This CDR3 spans 14 amino acids. From germline, CDR1 is KGHSH and CDR2 LQKENI. V dropped 8 bases and J dropped 7 bases, with 18 bases sitting between them.

The CDR3 DNA sequence: TGTGCCAGCAGCCAAGACAGTGAAGCTTTCTTT. Protein: CASSQDSEAFF. The gene calls are TRBV7-9 and TRBJ1-1, with a weak D call TRBD1 (5 bases). V shed 5 bases and J shed 7 bases, with 8 bases lying between them. The germline gives CDR1 SEHNR, CDR2 FQNEAQ (reference sequence). CDR3 length: 11 residues.

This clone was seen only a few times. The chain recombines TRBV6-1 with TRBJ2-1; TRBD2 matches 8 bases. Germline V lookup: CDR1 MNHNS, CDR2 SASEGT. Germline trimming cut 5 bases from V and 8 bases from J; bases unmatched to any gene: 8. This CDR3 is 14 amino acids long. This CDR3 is CASSPTGTSHEQFF. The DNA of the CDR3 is TGTGCCAGCAGTCCAACCGGGACTAGTCATGAGCAGTTCTTC.

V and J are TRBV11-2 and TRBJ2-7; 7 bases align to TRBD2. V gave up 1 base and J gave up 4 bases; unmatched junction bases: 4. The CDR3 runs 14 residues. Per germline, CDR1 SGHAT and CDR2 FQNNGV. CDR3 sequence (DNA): TGTGCCAGCAGCTTAGTCGGGGGGTTTTACGAGCAGTACTTC. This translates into CASSLVGGFYEQYF.

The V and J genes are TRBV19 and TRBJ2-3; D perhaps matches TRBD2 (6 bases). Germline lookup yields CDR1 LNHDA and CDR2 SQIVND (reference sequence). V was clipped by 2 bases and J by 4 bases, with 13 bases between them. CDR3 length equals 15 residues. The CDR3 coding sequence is TGTGCCAGTAGTATATCCGGGAGTGGCGCAGATACGCAGTATTTT. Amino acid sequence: CASSISGSGADTQYF.

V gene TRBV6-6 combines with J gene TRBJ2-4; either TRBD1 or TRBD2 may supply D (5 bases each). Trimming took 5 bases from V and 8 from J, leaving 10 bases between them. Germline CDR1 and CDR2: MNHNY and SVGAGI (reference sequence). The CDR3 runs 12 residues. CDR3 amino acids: CASSRDGDIQYF. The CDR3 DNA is TGTGCCAGCAGTAGGGACGGGGACATTCAGTACTTC.

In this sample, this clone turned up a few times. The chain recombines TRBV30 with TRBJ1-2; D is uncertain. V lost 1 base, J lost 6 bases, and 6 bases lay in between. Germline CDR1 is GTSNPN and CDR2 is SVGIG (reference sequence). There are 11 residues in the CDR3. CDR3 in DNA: TGTGCCTGGAGTGGGGCCGATGGCTACACCTTC. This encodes CAWSGADGYTF.

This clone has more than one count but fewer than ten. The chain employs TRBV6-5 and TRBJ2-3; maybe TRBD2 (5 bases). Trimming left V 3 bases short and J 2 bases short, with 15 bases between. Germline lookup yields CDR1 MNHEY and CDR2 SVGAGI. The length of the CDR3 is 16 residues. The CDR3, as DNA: TGTGCCAGCAGTTATTCTAAGCGGACCTACACAGATACGCAGTATTTT. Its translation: CASSYSKRTYTDTQYF.